This T cell receptor (beta chain) was recorded in a study of T cell clonotyping in hematopoietic cell transplantation. Recipient blood drawn about 28 days pretransplant and days 30, 100, 180 after. Study-level results: Broader posttransplant TCR repertoire diversity was predicted by graft donor and pretransplant recipient Inverse Simpson Index values. Pathologically expanded recipient clonotypes increased progressively from day 30 to day 180 as diversity fell. CD4 and CD8 repertoire contributions could not be separated without sorting.

V was clipped by 3 bases and J by 5 bases, with 10 bases between them. Germline CDR1 and CDR2: GTSNPN and SVGIG (reference sequence). The CDR3 is made up of 12 amino acids. Assay: immunoSEQ multiplex PCR; the TCRdb copy retains only in-frame clones and omits some. The sample comprises nearly 9,000 clones, roughly 85% of which are singletons, and approximately 31% rests with the top ten. To note about this clone: Its antigen remains unknown.

The TCR comes from a female patient in her 30s who had an allogeneic stem cell transplant, so the T cells may come from the graft donor. Some clones in this sample may be carry-over from other donors' samples. The chain carries TRBV30 and TRBJ1-1; D is unclear. The sequenced sample was PBMCs, obtained 180 days after allogeneic stem cell transplant. CDR3 bases: TGTGCCTGGAGCCACGGTGGGACTGAAGCTTTCTTT. This encodes CAWSHGGTEAFF.